Presented here are 6 T cell receptor beta chains from one specimen sequenced in a study of blood T cell repertoires in COVID-19. Sequencing used immunoSEQ multiplex PCR; TCRdb keeps in-frame clones, though not all of them. The sample carries some 67,000 clones, 75% to 80% recorded once. Material: peripheral blood. The receptors stem from a woman in her sixties with acute or convalescent COVID-19.

This clone was detected only a few times. The chain uses TRBV6-6 and TRBJ1-3; 7 nucleotides line up with TRBD1. This CDR3 contains 14 residues. Germline CDR1 reads MNHNY; CDR2 reads SVGAGI (reference sequence). V lost 6 bases and J lost 4; bases outside the gene matches: 6. CDR3 residues: CASRKTGAGNTIYF. The CDR3 DNA sequence: TGTGCCAGCAGAAAAACAGGGGCCGGAAACACCATATATTTT.

V usage is TRBV12-5 and J usage is TRBJ1-3; 7 bases agree with TRBD1. The CDR3 consists of 19 residues. Trimming took 0 bases from V and 0 from J; bases not matched to a gene: 11. Germline CDR1 reads LGHNT; CDR2 reads FRNRAP. The CDR3 DNA reads TGTGCTAGTGGTTTGGTTCGCCTCGACAGGGCCGTCTCTGGAAACACCATATATTTT. Amino acids: CASGLVRLDRAVSGNTIYF. The full variable domain, in which reference TRBV12-5 and TRBJ1-3 provide the parts outside the CDR3, is DARVTQTPRHKVTEMGQEVTMRCQPILGHNTVFWYRQTMMQGLELLAYFRNRAPLDDSGMPKDRFSAEMPDATLATLKIQPSEPRDSAVYFCASGLVRLDRAVSGNTIYFGEGSWLTVV.

The V and J genes are TRBV5-1 and TRBJ2-5; D is possibly TRBD1 (5 bases). V was cut by 0 bases and J by 3 bases, with 6 bases left in between. The CDR3 length is 13 residues. From germline, CDR1 is SGHRS and CDR2 YFSETQ. The CDR3 region is CASSLEGEETQYF. In nucleotides, the CDR3 is TGCGCCAGCAGCTTGGAAGGGGAAGAGACCCAGTACTTC.

V is TRBV11-3 and J is TRBJ1-5; a possible D gene is TRBD1 (5 bases). Germline V lookup: CDR1 SGHNT, CDR2 YENEEA. This CDR3 has 13 residues. Between the trimmed V and J ends, which lost 7 bases and 4 bases, there was a span of 11 bases. Here the CDR3 DNA reads TGTGCCAGCACCTCAGGGTTAAATCAGCCCCAGCATTTT. Amino acids: CASTSGLNQPQHF.

This clone showed up just once. V and J are TRBV19 and TRBJ1-5, with 12 bases lining up with TRBD1. Germline CDR1 LNHDA, CDR2 SQIVND (reference sequence). The junction had 2 bases not matched to a gene; V was cut back by 3 bases and J by 5 bases. This CDR3 is 15 amino acids long. This CDR3 is CASSMGTGGDQPQHF. Here the CDR3 DNA reads TGTGCCAGTAGTATGGGGACAGGGGGCGATCAGCCCCAGCATTTT.

This sequence joins TRBV18 and TRBJ1-2; tentatively, D is TRBD1 (6 bases). Germline V gives CDR1 KGHSH, CDR2 LQKENI. The CDR3 runs to 16 residues. Trimming cost V 0 bases and J 7 bases, with 18 bases left between them. The CDR3 is CASSPPNRDTDFGYTF. The CDR3 nucleotides read TGTGCCAGCTCACCACCTAATAGGGACACGGATTTTGGCTACACCTTC.